This T cell receptor (beta chain) was sequenced during a study of blood T cell repertoires in COVID-19 (dated by TCRdb to the early 2020s). Context from the whole study: Samples from collaborators originated in the United States, Italy and Spain and spanned both the acute and convalescent phases of COVID-19. The prospective study material was composed of cDNA or gDNA derived from T cells, B-cell-depleted T cells, or PBMCs. Deeply sampled blood TCRbeta repertoires from subjects exposed to, actively infected with, or recovered from COVID-19 were included in the dataset. The repertoires were released in a freely available public database intended as a resource for research on the immune response to SARS-CoV-2. The samples were drawn from two sources: the first 160 participants of the ongoing ImmuneRACE study, and over 1,000 subjects contributed by 6 global collaborators. Nearly every sample came with metadata listing a de-identified subject ID, COVID-19 status, age in years and sex. Where available, HLA class I and class II types were obtained from metadata supplied by the sample provider rather than from assay-based typing. Study-wide findings and limitations: The amount of clinical and demographic metadata varied by source and participant and was provided uncurated.

TCRbeta CDR3 regions were amplified from genomic DNA by means of the immunoSEQ Assay, a bias-controlled multiplex PCR. The original methods were these. The number of nucleated cells in each sample was estimated from the amplification of reference gene primers within the assay. To quantify the absolute abundance of each unique TCRbeta CDR3 rearrangement, sequence reads were collapsed and filtered. For each sample, productive Simpson clonality was calculated as the square root of Simpson's diversity index over productive rearrangements. What TCRdb holds here is the immuneACCESS table cut down to in-frame rearrangements. Part of the clones is not present; checked against another copy, under half of the missing clones reflect an unresolved V gene, and the others are unexplained. From that table come the V and J calls and clone size; the DNA was used to work out D and trimming. The sample has 110,000 to 150,000 clones on record, approximately 80% of them singletons. The ten largest clones take up approximately 8% of the sample.

Collaborating institutions collected whole blood in K2EDTA tubes following their own protocols. For TCRbeta analysis, collaborators shipped samples as frozen whole blood, isolated PBMCs, or DNA extracted from either of those sample types. Note on this clone: What this receptor recognizes is not known. Base qualities are not recorded, but no much larger clone differs from it by a single base.

Germline trimming: 2 bases from V, 2 bases from J; junction bases outside gene matches: 12. The germline V gene specifies SGHTA as CDR1 and FQGNSA as CDR2. The CDR3, cysteine through phenylalanine, is 19 amino acids long. The kept DNA is CDR3 alone, 57 bases in frame from the first base. The receptor's source is a human donor in a cohort sampled during active COVID-19. Recombination linked TRBV7-2 to TRBJ2-1, with 10 bases aligning to TRBD2. Sample: peripheral blood. The CDR3 region has the sequence CASSLFSAGGTFTYNEQFF. The bases are TGTGCCAGCAGCTTATTTTCAGCGGGAGGGACTTTTACCTACAATGAGCAGTTCTTC.